This T cell receptor beta chain was documented in a study of cytomegalovirus exposure and HLA in healthy donors. As for the study in general: Out of roughly 200 million T cells, an earlier analysis found roughly 100 million unique TCR beta sequences in total. Ancestry clustering placed around four fifths of under 450 genotyped donors in the Caucasian-associated cluster.

The PCR made use of 60 Vbeta and 13 Jbeta primers. As originally analysed: Per a later analysis, the number of unique TCR beta chains was roughly 80 million, of which some 9.9 million were shared. Profiling relied on immunoSEQ multiplex PCR, and the TCRdb table lists in-frame clones only, not all of them. The V and J calls and the clone size are those of that table, but D and trimming were determined from the DNA. This table holds about 160,000 clones, roughly 82% found once. Germline V gene data show CDR1 as SGHRS and CDR2 as YFSETQ. J was trimmed by 4 bases and V by 0 bases; bases with no gene match: 6. The CDR3 is 15 residues long. With respect to this clone: Its target is unknown.

Regarding the study as a whole: Among donors in an Asian-associated ancestry cluster, a later analysis reportedly found fewer N-insertions than the roughly 700-donor mean.

The J gene is TRBJ2-5, the V gene TRBV5-1; 7 positions agree with TRBD2. This clonotype was obtained from a middle-aged man in good health and CMV-seropositive. The specimen was PBMCs. CDR3 loop: CASSLAASGTETQYF. The CDR3 DNA reads as TGCGCCAGCAGCTTGGCGGCTAGCGGAACAGAGACCCAGTACTTC.